This entry lists 10 T cell receptor beta chains sequenced from one sample in a study of cytomegalovirus exposure and HLA in healthy donors. PCR primers comprised 60 Vbeta and 13 Jbeta primers. Data came from immunoSEQ multiplex PCR; TCRdb stores just in-frame clones and leaves some out. The table lists a few hundred thousand clones, over 60% of them singletons, with around 16% in the top ten. The sample consisted of PBMCs. These receptors all come from a man aged 40-50 years in good health and CMV-seronegative.

Regarding this clone: One junction end disagrees with the germline gene, perhaps due to a read error. In the same sample, other DNA sequences code for this CDR3. The rearrangement links TRBV11-2 to TRBJ1-2; 8 bases match TRBD1. The V gene's germline CDR1 is SGHAT and CDR2 FQNNGV. CDR3 size: 16 residues. The CDR3 DNA follows: TGTGCCAGTAGCTTAGAGAGTTCAGGGGGCTTCTATGGCTACACCTTC. Translating gives CASSLESSGGFYGYTF. The variable domain in full, with the rest retrieved from reference TRBV11-2 and TRBJ1-2, is EAGVAQSPRYKIIEKRQSVAFWCNPISGHATLYWYQQILGQGPKLLIQFQNNGVVDDSQLPKDRFSAERLKGVDSTLKIQPAKLEDSAVYLCASSLESSGGFYGYTFGSGTRLTVV.

The genes are TRBV11-3 and TRBJ2-1, with 10 bases that match TRBD2. Unmatched junction bases numbered 1, after V lost 3 bases and J lost 2 bases. This CDR3 is 15 amino acids long. Germline V gene data show CDR1 as SGHNT and CDR2 as YENEEA. The CDR3 reads CASSLTSGPYNEQFF. The DNA for the CDR3 is TGTGCCAGCAGCTTGACTAGCGGGCCCTACAATGAGCAGTTCTTC.

V gene TRBV4-1 combines with J gene TRBJ2-1; TRBD2 matches at 10 bases. Germline assignment: CDR1 MGHRA and CDR2 YSYEKL. The CDR3 loop spans 18 amino acids. Trimming took 1 base from V and 10 from J; bases not matched to a gene: 16. CDR3 amino acids: CASSQVEGQRGGLGEQFF. In DNA, the CDR3 is TGCGCCAGCAGCCAAGTCGAGGGGCAGCGGGGGGGGCTCGGGGAGCAGTTCTTC.

This clone is a singleton in its sample. V usage is TRBV30 and J usage is TRBJ2-2; 12 bases match TRBD2. CDR3 length: 16 amino acids. V gave up 0 bases and J gave up 7 bases; unmatched junction bases: 6. The germline V gene encodes CDR1 GTSNPN and CDR2 SVGIG (reference sequence). The chain's CDR3 is CAWSVQELAGGGELFF. CDR3 coding DNA: TGTGCCTGGAGTGTACAGGAACTAGCGGGAGGCGGGGAGCTGTTTTTT. Together with reference TRBV30 and TRBJ2-2, the CDR3 gives the full variable domain: SQTIHQWPATLVQPVGSPLSLECTVEGTSNPNLYWYRQAAGRGLQLLFYSVGIGQISSEVPQNLSASRPQDRQFILSSKKLLLSDSGFYLCAWSVQELAGGGELFFGEGSRLTVL.

Notes on this clone: The sample contains more than one DNA sequence encoding this CDR3. Here the CDR3 reads CASSPAGNTEAFF. CDR3 bases: TGTGCCAGCTCACCAGCCGGGAACACTGAAGCTTTCTTT. The genes are TRBV18 and TRBJ1-1; D remains unclear. The CDR3 runs 13 residues. V lost 2 bases and J lost 1, with 5 bases in between. Germline CDR1 KGHSH, CDR2 LQKENI.

The chain combines TRBV4-1 with TRBJ2-3, with no clear D. This CDR3 contains 15 residues. Per the germline V gene, CDR1 is MGHRA and CDR2 is YSYEKL. Trimming removed 1 base at V and 2 bases at J, with 10 bases between. The CDR3 sequence: CASSQGQKDTDTQYF. For the CDR3, the DNA is TGCGCCAGCAGCCAAGGCCAGAAAGACACAGATACGCAGTATTTT.

The rearrangement links TRBV5-1 to TRBJ2-1, with D maybe TRBD2 (5 bases). V was pared by 0 bases and J by 0 bases, with 10 bases between. The germline V gene has CDR1 SGHRS and CDR2 YFSETQ. This CDR3 is built from 16 residues. CDR3 sequence reads: CASSLGWTSSYNEQFF. The CDR3 DNA follows: TGCGCCAGCAGCTTGGGGTGGACTTCCTCCTACAATGAGCAGTTCTTC.

V and J are TRBV10-3 and TRBJ1-2, with D possibly TRBD1 on 5 matching bases. The CDR3 loop spans 14 amino acids. With 7 bases removed from V and 5 bases from J, the gap between germline ends came to 17 bases. CDR1 and CDR2 from the germline V gene are ENHRY and SYGVKD. CDR3 nucleotides: TGTGCCATCACTGTTGACAGAGCCGGGTATGGCTACACCTTC. It encodes CAITVDRAGYGYTF.

This chain joins TRBV6-5 and TRBJ2-2; no firm D call. The germline V gene has CDR1 MNHEY and CDR2 SVGAGI. The CDR3 is made up of 15 amino acids. V dropped 2 bases and J dropped 1 base, with 8 bases sitting between them. CDR3 in DNA: TGTGCCAGCAGTTACCGAACACAGAACACCGGGGAGCTGTTTTTT. This translates into CASSYRTQNTGELFF.

The sample holds one count of this clone. Within the sample, other DNA sequences also encode this same CDR3. V gene TRBV15 combines with J gene TRBJ1-4; no definite D call. Germline V lookup: CDR1 LNHNV, CDR2 YYDKDF (reference sequence). V dropped 0 bases and J dropped 7 bases, with 15 bases sitting between them. The CDR3 extends over 16 amino acids. The CDR3 DNA sequence: TGTGCCACCAGCAGAGATGGGAGGTCTATTGGTGAAAAACTGTTTTTT. Translation: CATSRDGRSIGEKLFF.